This T cell receptor beta chain was captured by sequencing in a study of blood T cell repertoires in COVID-19. For the study at large: From T cells, B-cell-depleted T cells, or PBMCs came the material, which was cDNA or gDNA.

The CDR3 contains 17 residues. The trim removed 2 bases at V and 0 bases at J, leaving 10 bases unmatched. CDR1 is SGHRS and CDR2 is YFSETQ in the germline V gene. Repertoires were generated with immunoSEQ multiplex PCR, while TCRdb's copy carries only in-frame clones and drops some. This table holds approximately 260,000 clones, approximately 84% found once. Individuals drawn from around 24 US areas were about 18 to 89 years old. Sequencing used PBMCs or T cells enriched from blood (not recorded which). The rearrangement uses TRBV5-1 and TRBJ1-1; 7 nucleotides match TRBD1. The receptor was isolated from a woman aged 40 to 50 with acute COVID-19. CDR3 DNA: TGCGCCAGCAGCTTCGGGACAGTTAATTTCATGAACACTGAAGCTTTCTTT. Amino acids: CASSFGTVNFMNTEAFF.